This paragraph reports one T cell receptor beta chain. The source of the sample is a study of chemoradiotherapy in HPV16-positive cancers. Study background: A couple of HPV16-positive patients' cells yielded candidate HPV-specific clones and common motifs.

Germline V gene sequence: CDR1 LNHDA, CDR2 SQIVND (reference sequence). The CDR3 loop spans 16 amino acids. V lost 3 bases and J lost 0; bases outside the gene matches: 3. Sequenced by immunoSEQ multiplex PCR; TCRdb stores in-frame clones only, minus some. The sample contains tens of thousands of clones, almost 90% of which appear only once. The V gene is TRBV19, the J gene TRBJ2-2, with TRBD1 identical over 8 bases. The specimen was blood, collected from a patient who underwent chemoradiotherapy. The TCR was taken from a human donor with HPV-associated anogenital cancer. The CDR3 sequence is CASSIGTGANTGELFF. In nucleotides, the CDR3 is TGTGCCAGTAGTATCGGGACAGGAGCGAACACCGGGGAGCTGTTTTTT.